The 8 T cell receptor beta chains listed next were all sequenced from one sample in a study of human T cells and chemical hapten exposure. Time point reported: pre-sensitization, week 0. Treatment in this sample: therapeutic diphenylcyclopropenone sensitization with weekly scalp DPC. TCRdb analysed the RACE reads with MiXCR anew, one entry per CDR3 protein. The top ten clones hold 2.5% to 3% of a sample with roughly 120,000 distinct CDR3 sequences, about 13% of them seen once. Material: whole blood, obtained in connection with sensitization to the hapten diphenylcyclopropenone (DPC). The receptors shown here come from a woman aged 18-29 years with alopecia areata. Some clones in this sample may be carry-over from other donors' samples.

The chain recombines TRBV6-5 with TRBJ2-7; TRBD2 is a possible D gene (5 bases). Deletions cut 7 bases from V and 2 bases from J, with 12 bases between. This CDR3 is 13 amino acids long. Germline V CDR1 and CDR2: MNHEY, SVGAGI. The DNA for the CDR3 is TGTGCCAGCAAGGGAGATACCACCTACGAGCAGTACTTC. It translates to CASKGDTTYEQYF.

The chain links TRBV9 to TRBJ2-3; a possible D gene is TRBD2 (5 bases). V was cut by 7 bases and J by 6 bases, with 12 bases left in between. Germline V CDR1 and CDR2: SGDLS, YYNGEE. This CDR3 has 12 amino acids. The CDR3: CASGPRGDTQYF. CDR3 in DNA: TGTGCCAGCGGGCCGAGAGGGGATACGCAGTATTTT.

This clonotype was seen more than once but under ten times. V and J are TRBV15 and TRBJ1-6; weak D call: TRBD1 (6 bases). Looked up from germline, CDR1 is LNHNV and CDR2 is YYDKDF (reference sequence). The CDR3 totals 15 residues. Trimming stripped 2 bases from V and 8 bases from J, with 13 bases between. CDR3 coding DNA: TGTGCCACCAGCAGAACAACAAGGACAGATTCACCCCTCCACTTT. Translated, it gives CATSRTTRTDSPLHF.

The genes are TRBV29-1 and TRBJ1-2; no firm D call. This CDR3 has 13 amino acids. Trimming left V 4 bases short and J 4 bases short, with 13 bases between. CDR1 and CDR2 from the germline V gene are SQVTM and ANQGSEA. CDR3 in DNA: TGCAGCGTTGCCCAGGTTGCAGGCTATGGCTACACCTTC. This translates into CSVAQVAGYGYTF.

This clonotype was seen repeatedly, ten times or more. The gene calls are TRBV29-1 and TRBJ1-1; D gene uncertain. In germline, CDR1 is SQVTM, CDR2 ANQGSEA. The V end lost 2 bases, the J end lost 10 bases, and 20 bases lay between the germline ends. There are 14 residues in the CDR3. CDR3 protein: CSVEPVLNPGGAFF. The DNA of the CDR3 is TGCAGCGTTGAACCGGTCCTAAACCCCGGTGGAGCTTTCTTT.

The chain carries TRBV7-9 and TRBJ1-1; perhaps TRBD1 as D (5 bases). Trimming shortened V by 3 bases and J by 1 base, and 12 bases separated the two germline ends. The CDR3 sequence is 15 residues long. Germline V gene data show CDR1 as SEHNR and CDR2 as FQNEAQ (reference sequence). The CDR3 spells CASSLSRVGNTEAFF. DNA of the CDR3: TGTGCCAGCAGCTTGAGCAGGGTAGGGAACACTGAAGCTTTCTTT.

This clonotype was seen at least ten times. The chain carries TRBV7-7 and TRBJ2-3; TRBD2 is a possible D gene (6 bases). Germline assignment: CDR1 SSHAT and CDR2 FNYEAQ (reference sequence). Deletions cut 5 bases from V and 4 bases from J, with 13 bases between. This CDR3 region has 14 residues. This chain's CDR3 is CASSQGGDADTQYF. The DNA for the CDR3 is TGTGCCAGCAGCCAAGGCGGGGACGCAGATACGCAGTATTTT. Full variable domain (remainder filled in from reference TRBV7-7 and TRBJ2-3): GAGVSQSPRYKVTKRGQDVTLRCDPISSHATLYWYQQALGQGPEFLTYFNYEAQPDKSGLPSDRFSAERPEGSISTLTIQRTEQRDSAMYRCASSQGGDADTQYFGPGTRLTVL.

This clonotype was seen many times. J is TRBJ1-3 and V is TRBV3-1; maybe TRBD1 (5 bases). V shed 11 bases and J shed 4 bases, with 18 bases lying between them. CDR1 is LGHDT and CDR2 is YNNKEL in the germline V gene (reference sequence). The CDR3 extends over 14 amino acids. CDR3 in amino acids: CAAGRGTDGNTIYF. The CDR3 DNA reads TGTGCCGCGGGGCGGGGAACGGACGGAAACACCATATATTTT. The variable domain in full, with the rest retrieved from reference TRBV3-1 and TRBJ1-3, is DTAVSQTPKYLVTQMGNDKSIKCEQNLGHDTMYWYKQDSKKFLKIMFSYNNKELIINETVPNRFSPKSPDKAHLNLHINSLELGDSAVYFCAAGRGTDGNTIYFGEGSWLTVV.